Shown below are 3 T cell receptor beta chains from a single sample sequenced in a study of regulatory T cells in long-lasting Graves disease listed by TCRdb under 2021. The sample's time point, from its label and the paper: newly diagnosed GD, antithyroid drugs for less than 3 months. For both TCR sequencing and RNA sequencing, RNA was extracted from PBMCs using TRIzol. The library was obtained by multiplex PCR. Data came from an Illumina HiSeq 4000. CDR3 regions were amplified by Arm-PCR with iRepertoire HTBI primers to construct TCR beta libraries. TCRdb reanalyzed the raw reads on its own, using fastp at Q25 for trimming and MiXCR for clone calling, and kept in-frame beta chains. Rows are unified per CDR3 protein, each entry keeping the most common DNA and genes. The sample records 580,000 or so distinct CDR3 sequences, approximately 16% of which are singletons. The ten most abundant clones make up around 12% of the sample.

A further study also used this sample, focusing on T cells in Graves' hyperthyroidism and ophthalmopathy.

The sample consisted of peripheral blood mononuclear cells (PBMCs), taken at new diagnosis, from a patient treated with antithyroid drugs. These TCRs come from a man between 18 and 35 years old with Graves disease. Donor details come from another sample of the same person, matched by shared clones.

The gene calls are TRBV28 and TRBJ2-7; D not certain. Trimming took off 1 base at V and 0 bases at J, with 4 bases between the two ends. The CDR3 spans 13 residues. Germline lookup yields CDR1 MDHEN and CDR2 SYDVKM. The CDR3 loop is CASSLYISYEQYF. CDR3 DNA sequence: TGTGCCAGCAGTTTATATATCTCCTACGAGCAGTACTTC.

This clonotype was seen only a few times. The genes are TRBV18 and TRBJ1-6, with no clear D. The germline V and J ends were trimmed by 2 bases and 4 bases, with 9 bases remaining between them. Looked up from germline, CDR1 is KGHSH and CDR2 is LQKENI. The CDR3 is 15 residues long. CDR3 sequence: CASSPAQDYNSPLHF. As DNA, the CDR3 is TGTGCCAGCTCACCAGCCCAGGATTATAATTCACCCCTCCACTTT.

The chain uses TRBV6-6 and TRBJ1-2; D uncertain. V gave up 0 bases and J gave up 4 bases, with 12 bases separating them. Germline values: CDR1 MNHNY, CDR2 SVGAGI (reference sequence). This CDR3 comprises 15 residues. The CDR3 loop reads CASSYSGSLSYGYTF. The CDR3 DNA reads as TGTGCCAGCAGTTACTCGGGGAGCCTAAGCTATGGCTACACCTTC.